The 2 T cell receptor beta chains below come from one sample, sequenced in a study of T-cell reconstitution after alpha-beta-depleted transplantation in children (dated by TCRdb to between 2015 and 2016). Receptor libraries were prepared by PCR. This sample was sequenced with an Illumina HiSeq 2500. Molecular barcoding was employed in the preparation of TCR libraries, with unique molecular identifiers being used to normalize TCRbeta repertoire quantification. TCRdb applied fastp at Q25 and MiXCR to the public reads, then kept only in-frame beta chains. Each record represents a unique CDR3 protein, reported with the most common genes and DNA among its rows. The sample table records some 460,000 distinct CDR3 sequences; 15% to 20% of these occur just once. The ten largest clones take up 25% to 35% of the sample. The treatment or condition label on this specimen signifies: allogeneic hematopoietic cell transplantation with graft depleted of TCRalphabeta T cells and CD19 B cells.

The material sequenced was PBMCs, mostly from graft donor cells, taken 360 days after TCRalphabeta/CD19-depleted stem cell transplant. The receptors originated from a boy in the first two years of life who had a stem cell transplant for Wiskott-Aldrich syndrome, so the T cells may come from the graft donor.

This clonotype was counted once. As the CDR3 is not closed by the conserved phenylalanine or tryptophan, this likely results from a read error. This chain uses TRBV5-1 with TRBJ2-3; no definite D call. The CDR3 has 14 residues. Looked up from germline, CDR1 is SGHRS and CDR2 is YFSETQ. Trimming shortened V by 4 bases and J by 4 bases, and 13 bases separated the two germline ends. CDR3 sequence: CASSPGPPADTQYL. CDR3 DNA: TGCGCCAGCAGCCCGGGCCCACCCGCAGATACGCAGTATTTA.

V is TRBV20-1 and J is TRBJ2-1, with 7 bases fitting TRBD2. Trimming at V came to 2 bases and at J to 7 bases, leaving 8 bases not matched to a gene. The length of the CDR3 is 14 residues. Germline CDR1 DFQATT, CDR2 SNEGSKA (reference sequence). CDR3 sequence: CSARTLAAGNEQFF. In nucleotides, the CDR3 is TGCAGTGCTAGAACCCTAGCGGCTGGTAATGAGCAGTTCTTC.